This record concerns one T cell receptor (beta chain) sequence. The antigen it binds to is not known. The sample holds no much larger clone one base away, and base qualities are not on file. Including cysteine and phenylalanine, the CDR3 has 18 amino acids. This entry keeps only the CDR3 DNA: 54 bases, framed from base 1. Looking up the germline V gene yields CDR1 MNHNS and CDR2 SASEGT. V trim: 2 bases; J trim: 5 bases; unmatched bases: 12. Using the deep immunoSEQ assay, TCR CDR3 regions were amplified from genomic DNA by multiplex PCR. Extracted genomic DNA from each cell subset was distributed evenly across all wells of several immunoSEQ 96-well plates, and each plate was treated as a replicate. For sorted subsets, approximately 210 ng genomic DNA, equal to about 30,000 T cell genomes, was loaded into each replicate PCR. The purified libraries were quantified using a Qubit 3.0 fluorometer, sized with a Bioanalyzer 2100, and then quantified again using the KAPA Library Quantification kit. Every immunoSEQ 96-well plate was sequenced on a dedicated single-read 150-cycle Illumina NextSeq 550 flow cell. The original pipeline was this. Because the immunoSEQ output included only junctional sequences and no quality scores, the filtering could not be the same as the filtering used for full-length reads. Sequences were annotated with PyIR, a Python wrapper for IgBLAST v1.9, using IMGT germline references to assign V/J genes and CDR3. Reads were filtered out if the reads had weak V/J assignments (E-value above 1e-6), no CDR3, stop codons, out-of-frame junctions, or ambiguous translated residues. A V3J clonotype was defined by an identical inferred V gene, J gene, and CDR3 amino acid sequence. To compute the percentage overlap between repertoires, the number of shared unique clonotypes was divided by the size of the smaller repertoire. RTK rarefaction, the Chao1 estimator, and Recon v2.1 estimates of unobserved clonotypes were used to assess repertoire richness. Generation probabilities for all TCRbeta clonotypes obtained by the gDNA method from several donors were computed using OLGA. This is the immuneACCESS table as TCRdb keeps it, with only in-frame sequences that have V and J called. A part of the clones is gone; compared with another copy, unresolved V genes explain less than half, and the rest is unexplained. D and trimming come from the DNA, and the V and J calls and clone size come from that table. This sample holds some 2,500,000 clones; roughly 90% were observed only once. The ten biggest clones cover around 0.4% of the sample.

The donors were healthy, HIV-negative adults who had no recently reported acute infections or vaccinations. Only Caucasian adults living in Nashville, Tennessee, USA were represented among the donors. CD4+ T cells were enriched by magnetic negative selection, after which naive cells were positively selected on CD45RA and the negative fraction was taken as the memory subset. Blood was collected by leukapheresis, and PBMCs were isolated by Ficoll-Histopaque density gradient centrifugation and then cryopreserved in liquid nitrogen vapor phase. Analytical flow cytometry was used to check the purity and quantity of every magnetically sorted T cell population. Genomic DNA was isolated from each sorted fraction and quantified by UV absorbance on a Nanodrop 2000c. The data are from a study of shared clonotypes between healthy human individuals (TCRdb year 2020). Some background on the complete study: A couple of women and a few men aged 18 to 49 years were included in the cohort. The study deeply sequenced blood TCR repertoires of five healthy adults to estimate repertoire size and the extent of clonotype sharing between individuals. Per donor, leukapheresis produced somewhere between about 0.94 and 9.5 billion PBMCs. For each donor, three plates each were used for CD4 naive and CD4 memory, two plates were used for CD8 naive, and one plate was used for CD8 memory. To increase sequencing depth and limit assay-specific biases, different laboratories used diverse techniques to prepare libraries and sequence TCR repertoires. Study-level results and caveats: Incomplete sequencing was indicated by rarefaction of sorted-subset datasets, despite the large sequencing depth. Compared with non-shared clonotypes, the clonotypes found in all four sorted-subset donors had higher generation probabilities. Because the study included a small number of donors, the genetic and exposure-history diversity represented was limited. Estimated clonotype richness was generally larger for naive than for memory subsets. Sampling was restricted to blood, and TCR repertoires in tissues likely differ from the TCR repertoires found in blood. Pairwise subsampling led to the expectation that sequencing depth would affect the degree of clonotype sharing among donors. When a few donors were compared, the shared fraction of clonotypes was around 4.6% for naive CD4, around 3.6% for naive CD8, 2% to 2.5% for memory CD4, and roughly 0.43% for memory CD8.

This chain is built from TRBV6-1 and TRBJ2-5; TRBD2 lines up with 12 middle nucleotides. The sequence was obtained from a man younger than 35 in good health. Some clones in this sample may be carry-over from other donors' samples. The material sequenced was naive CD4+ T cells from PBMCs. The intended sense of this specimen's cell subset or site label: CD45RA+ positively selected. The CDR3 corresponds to CASSESLLAGGRGETQYF. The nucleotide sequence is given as TGTGCCAGCAGTGAATCCCTACTAGCGGGAGGTCGGGGGGAGACCCAGTACTTC.